These T cell receptor beta chains were read from a single sample in a study of blood T cell repertoires in COVID-19. TCRdb keeps only in-frame clones here, not all; method: immunoSEQ multiplex PCR. In the table there are some 170,000 clones, roughly nine tenths of which are singletons. Sample: peripheral blood. These receptor sequences come from a man in his sixties with active or convalescent COVID-19. The CDR3 runs from the conserved cysteine through the conserved F or W. Each record gives: CDR3 protein, CDR3 DNA, clone size, V gene, D gene, J gene. D genes are given only for firm matches. Only part of the rows carry a size: once, few, many, or a class if the clone is expanded.

CASSLAPGTANYGYTF,TGTGCCAGCAGCTTAGCGCCGGGGACAGCTAACTATGGCTACACCTTC,NA,TRBV7-2,TRBD1,TRBJ1-2
CASSLAGQGANTIYF,TGTGCCAGCAGCTTAGCTGGACAGGGGGCTAACACCATATATTTT,once,TRBV7-9,TRBD1,TRBJ1-3
CASSRPRDGYTF,TGTGCCAGCAGCCGACCCCGGGATGGCTACACCTTC,NA,TRBV3-1/TRBV3-2,NA,TRBJ1-2
CASSEVGQGVDEQFF,TGTGCCAGCAGTGAAGTGGGACAGGGGGTCGATGAGCAGTTCTTC,NA,TRBV6-1,TRBD1,TRBJ2-1
CASSLGTTGADTQYF,TGTGCCAGCAGCTTAGGCACAACAGGGGCAGATACGCAGTATTTT,NA,TRBV11-2,TRBD1,TRBJ2-3
CASSTTGATNYGYTF,TGTGCCAGTAGTACCACAGGGGCTACTAACTATGGCTACACCTTC,NA,TRBV19,TRBD1,TRBJ1-2
CAWMGQANTGELFF,TGTGCCTGGATGGGACAAGCGAACACCGGGGAGCTGTTTTTT,once,TRBV30,NA,TRBJ2-2
CASSIGTGTMNTEAFF,TGCGCCAGCAGCATCGGGACAGGGACCATGAACACTGAAGCTTTCTTT,NA,TRBV5-1,TRBD1,TRBJ1-1
CASSTPGTSFNEQFF,TGTGCCAGCAGCACTCCGGGGACTAGCTTCAATGAGCAGTTCTTC,NA,TRBV13,TRBD2,TRBJ2-1
CATLMDRATEAFF,TGTGCCACCTTGATGGACAGGGCCACTGAAGCTTTCTTT,NA,TRBV6-5,TRBD1,TRBJ1-1
CASSWQFLAGDTDTQYF,TGCGCCAGCAGCTGGCAGTTTCTAGCGGGGGACACAGATACGCAGTATTTT,NA,TRBV5-1,TRBD2,TRBJ2-3
CASSTDRWTGGEKLFF,TGTGCCAGTAGTACCGATCGATGGACAGGGGGGGAAAAACTGTTTTTT,NA,TRBV19,TRBD1,TRBJ1-4
CATSDPHGTGGNEQFF,TGTGCCACCAGTGACCCTCACGGGACAGGGGGCAATGAGCAGTTCTTC,NA,TRBV24-1,TRBD1,TRBJ2-1
CASSSDRVAYNEQFF,TGTGCCAGCAGCTCAGACAGGGTTGCATACAATGAGCAGTTCTTC,NA,TRBV27,TRBD1,TRBJ2-1
CASSLDPGAYEQYF,TGCGCCAGCAGCTTGGATCCCGGGGCCTACGAGCAGTACTTC,NA,TRBV5-1,NA,TRBJ2-7
CASSRGQLLNTEAFF,TGTGCCAGTAGTCGTGGACAGTTATTGAACACTGAAGCTTTCTTT,NA,TRBV19,NA,TRBJ1-1
CASSSGQGVYGYTF,TGTGCCAGCTCATCGGGACAGGGTGTCTATGGCTACACCTTC,NA,TRBV18,TRBD1,TRBJ1-2
CASSLNAGEKLFF,TGTGCCAGCAGCTTAAACGCGGGTGAAAAACTGTTTTTT,NA,TRBV7-2,NA,TRBJ1-4
CSGTGTGDEKLFF,TGCAGCGGTACCGGGACAGGGGATGAAAAACTGTTTTTT,once,TRBV29-1,TRBD1,TRBJ1-4
CATSTQGAFTDTQYF,TGTGCCACCAGCACGCAGGGGGCTTTCACAGATACGCAGTATTTT,NA,TRBV6-4,TRBD1,TRBJ2-3
CASSYFSGGYEQYF,TGTGCCAGCAGTTACTTTTCGGGGGGCTACGAGCAGTACTTC,NA,TRBV6-2/TRBV6-3,TRBD2,TRBJ2-7
CASSKVGTGQTTNEKLFF,TGTGCCAGCAGCAAAGTGGGGACAGGGCAAACAACTAATGAAAAACTGTTTTTT,NA,TRBV21-1,NA,TRBJ1-4
CASSFSGGAIEQYF,TGTGCCAGCAGTTTTAGCGGGGGGGCGATCGAGCAGTACTTC,NA,TRBV27,TRBD2,TRBJ2-7
CASSPPGTGGLGQPQHF,TGTGCCAGCTCACCACCAGGGACAGGGGGCCTTGGTCAGCCCCAGCATTTT,NA,TRBV18,TRBD1,TRBJ1-5
CASSRRVAGTRETQYF,TGTGCCAGCTCCCGGCGAGTAGCGGGGACTCGCGAGACCCAGTACTTC,NA,TRBV9,TRBD2,TRBJ2-5
CASRRLAGPYNEQFF,TGTGCCAGCAGGCGACTAGCGGGACCATACAATGAGCAGTTCTTC,NA,TRBV7-9,TRBD2,TRBJ2-1
CASSRAGGTRGTGELFF,TGTGCCAGCAGCCGGGCAGGGGGAACCCGAGGGACCGGGGAGCTGTTTTTT,NA,TRBV14,TRBD1,TRBJ2-2
CASSRKIEGGTGNTIYF,TGTGCCAGCTCACGAAAAATAGAAGGAGGGACTGGAAACACCATATATTTT,NA,TRBV18,NA,TRBJ1-3
CASSHFDTQYF,TGTGCCAGCAGCCATTTCGATACGCAGTATTTT,NA,TRBV6-4,NA,TRBJ2-3
CASRTRLATDTQYF,TGTGCCAGCAGGACTCGACTAGCCACAGATACGCAGTATTTT,NA,TRBV6-7,TRBD2,TRBJ2-3
CASSYSGTGSYGYTF,TGCGCCAGCAGCTATTCCGGGACAGGGTCCTATGGCTACACCTTC,NA,TRBV5-1,TRBD1,TRBJ1-2
CASSVDTSYGYTF,TGTGCCAGCTCAGTTGACACTAGTTATGGCTACACCTTC,NA,TRBV18,NA,TRBJ1-2
CASSFRVAGGTEAFF,TGTGCCAGCAGCTTCCGGGTGGCAGGGGGCACTGAAGCTTTCTTT,once,TRBV11-1,TRBD1,TRBJ1-1
CAISALAGGGETQYF,TGTGCCATCAGTGCACTAGCGGGGGGGGGAGAGACCCAGTACTTC,NA,TRBV10-3,TRBD2,TRBJ2-5
CASSLSIATQYF,TGTGCCAGCAGCCTGTCCATAGCTACGCAGTATTTT,NA,TRBV5-8,NA,TRBJ2-3
CASSFGSTGGSEKLFF,TGCGCCAGCAGCTTTGGGTCGACAGGGGGGAGTGAAAAACTGTTTTTT,NA,TRBV5-1,TRBD1,TRBJ1-4
CASSLPGGGNTGELFF,TGTGCCAGCAGCTTGCCGGGAGGGGGGAACACCGGGGAGCTGTTTTTT,NA,TRBV5-4,TRBD2,TRBJ2-2
CASSQQAMNTEAFF,TGCGCCAGCAGCCAACAGGCCATGAACACTGAAGCTTTCTTT,NA,TRBV5-1,NA,TRBJ1-1
CASGLAFSYEQYF,TGCGCCAGCGGACTAGCTTTTTCCTACGAGCAGTACTTC,NA,TRBV4-1,TRBD2,TRBJ2-7
CASSYRQVKTYEQYF,TGTGCCAGCAGTTACAGACAGGTAAAAACCTACGAGCAGTACTTC,NA,TRBV6-5,NA,TRBJ2-7
CASSPTGISNQPQHF,TGTGCCAGCAGCCCAACAGGGATTAGCAATCAGCCCCAGCATTTT,NA,TRBV7-8,NA,TRBJ1-5
CASSMTGLNTEAFF,TGTGCCAGTAGTATGACAGGTTTGAACACTGAAGCTTTCTTT,NA,TRBV19,NA,TRBJ1-1
CASSLATGNTEAFF,TGCGCCAGCAGCTTGGCCACGGGAAACACTGAAGCTTTCTTT,NA,TRBV5-1,NA,TRBJ1-1
CASSSRGQPQHF,TGTGCCAGTAGTTCAAGGGGTCAGCCCCAGCATTTT,NA,TRBV19,NA,TRBJ1-5
CASSTGLSGQQFF,TGTGCCAGCAGCACGGGACTCTCTGGGCAGCAGTTCTTC,once,TRBV3-1/TRBV3-2,NA,TRBJ2-1
CASSLGQGFYGYTF,TGTGCCAGCAGTTTGGGACAGGGGTTCTATGGCTACACCTTC,once,TRBV28,TRBD1,TRBJ1-2
CASSLEGQDHQPQHF,TGTGCCAGCAGCTTAGAGGGACAGGATCATCAGCCCCAGCATTTT,NA,TRBV7-6,TRBD1,TRBJ1-5
CATTTAGGGTDTQYF,TGTGCCACTACCACGGCGGGAGGCGGTACAGATACGCAGTATTTT,NA,TRBV10-3,TRBD2,TRBJ2-3
CASIPSGDRTYGYTF,TGTGCCAGCATTCCCTCGGGGGACCGTACCTATGGCTACACCTTC,NA,TRBV6-5,NA,TRBJ1-2
CASSQAGVSGNTIYF,TGCGCCAGCAGCCAAGCAGGTGTTTCTGGAAACACCATATATTTT,NA,TRBV4-1,NA,TRBJ1-3
CASSPGGQSVTTNYGYTF,TGTGCCAGCAGTCCCGGGGGACAGAGCGTTACTACTAACTATGGCTACACCTTC,NA,TRBV28,TRBD1,TRBJ1-2
CASSRSGGEQETQYF,TGCGCCAGCAGCCGAAGTGGGGGGGAACAAGAGACCCAGTACTTC,NA,TRBV5-1,TRBD2,TRBJ2-5
CASSSRGTGGANVLTF,TGTGCCAGCAGCTCGCGGGGGACAGGTGGGGCCAACGTCCTGACTTTC,NA,TRBV7-2,NA,TRBJ2-6
CASSLGGVILKTQYF,TGTGCCAGCAGCTTAGGGGGAGTAATTCTAAAGACCCAGTACTTC,NA,TRBV7-2,NA,TRBJ2-5
CAWRTDRVGEAFF,TGTGCCTGGAGAACCGACAGGGTAGGAGAAGCTTTCTTT,NA,TRBV30,TRBD1,TRBJ1-1
CASSYRQRAVKSHEQYF,TGTGCCAGCAGTTACCGGCAGCGGGCAGTGAAAAGCCACGAGCAGTACTTC,few,TRBV6-2/TRBV6-3,NA,TRBJ2-7
CASSFEQGNLHSPLHF,TGTGCCAGCAGTTTTGAGCAGGGGAATCTCCACTCACCCCTCCACTTT,NA,TRBV27,NA,TRBJ1-6